The source of this TCR beta chain is a study of cytotoxic CD8 clonotypes in ibrutinib-treated CLL. Overall study results and limits: Clonality rose at ibrutinib response, held steady in sustained remission, and fell toward baseline at progression. Researchers report that baseline clonality outpaced age-matched healthy donors and tracked circulating CD8+ T-cell counts.

In regard to this clone: Antigen: not known.

Germline loops: CDR1 SGHTA, CDR2 FQGNSA. The ends lost 7 bases at V and 3 bases at J; junction bases unmatched: 12. The CDR3 is 15 amino acids. TCRdb's table, derived via immunoSEQ multiplex PCR, lists solely in-frame clones and lacks some. The sample records fewer than 300,000 clones, around 77% being singletons. The genes are TRBV7-2 and TRBJ2-7, with 7 bases fitting TRBD2. Sample: PBMCs, taken at disease progression, from a patient treated with ibrutinib. This TCR was recovered from a human donor with chronic lymphocytic leukemia. CDR3 DNA sequence: TGTGCCAGCACCCCCCTGGCGGGAGTGAGCTACGAGCAGTACTTC. Translation gives CASTPLAGVSYEQYF.